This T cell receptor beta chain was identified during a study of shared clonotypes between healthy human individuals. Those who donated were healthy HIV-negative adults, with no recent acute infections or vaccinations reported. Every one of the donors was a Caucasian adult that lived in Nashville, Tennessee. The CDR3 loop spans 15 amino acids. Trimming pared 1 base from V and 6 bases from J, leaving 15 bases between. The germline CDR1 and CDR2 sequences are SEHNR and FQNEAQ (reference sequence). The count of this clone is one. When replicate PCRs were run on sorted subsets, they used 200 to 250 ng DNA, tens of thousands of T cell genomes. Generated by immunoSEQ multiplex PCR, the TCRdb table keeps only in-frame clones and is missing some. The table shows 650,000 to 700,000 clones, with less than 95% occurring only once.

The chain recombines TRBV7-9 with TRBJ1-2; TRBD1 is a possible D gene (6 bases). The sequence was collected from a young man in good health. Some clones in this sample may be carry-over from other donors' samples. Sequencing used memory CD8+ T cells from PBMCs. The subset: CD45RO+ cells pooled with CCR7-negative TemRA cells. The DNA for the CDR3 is TGTGCCAGCAGCTTAGGAGGGATACAGGGAAATGGCTACACCTTC. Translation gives CASSLGGIQGNGYTF.